This TCR beta chain was sequenced for a study of T cell repertoires in cytomegalovirus infection. Study information: The authors relied on CMV epitopes, both recently identified HLA-C-restricted and well-studied HLA-B-restricted. From public TCR beta signatures came an indication of both CMV infection and matching HLA type. Overall study findings and caveats: The ex vivo response showed dominance by HLA-C-restricted CMV-specific TCR beta clonotypes. Of the TCR beta families, the public ones yielded a cumulative frequency that identified carriers of CMV plus the relevant HLA.

Remarks on this clonotype: The antigen is undetermined.

This CDR3 spans 15 amino acids. Trimming cost V 7 bases and J 1 base, with 14 bases left between them. TCRdb reprocessed the reads via MiXCR and lists one record per CDR3 protein. The sample includes a few hundred thousand distinct CDR3 sequences, roughly a third of them seen just once. The sequence was obtained from a human donor in good health (CMV status not recorded). Some clones in this sample may be carry-over from other donors' samples. The specimen comprised cultured PBMCs, sampled from culture after CMV antigen stimulation. The rearrangement links TRBV12-3 or TRBV12-4 to TRBJ2-4, with D hard to call. The CDR3 nucleotides are TGTGCCAGCACACTCAATGCCGGGGCCAAAAACATTCAGTACTTC. Translated, it gives CASTLNAGAKNIQYF.